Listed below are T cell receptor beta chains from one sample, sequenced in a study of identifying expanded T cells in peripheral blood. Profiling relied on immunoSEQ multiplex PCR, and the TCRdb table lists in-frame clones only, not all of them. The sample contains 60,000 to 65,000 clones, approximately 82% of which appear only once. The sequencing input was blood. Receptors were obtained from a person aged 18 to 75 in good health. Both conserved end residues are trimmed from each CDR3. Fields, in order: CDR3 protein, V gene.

cdr3_aa: ASRRSGTGANTGELF
v_call: TRBV9

cdr3_aa: ASSFVAGYGYT
v_call: TRBV5-1

cdr3_aa: ASSLRPTTYEQY
v_call: TRBV11-3

cdr3_aa: ASSSGLSTDTQY
v_call: TRBV7-8

cdr3_aa: ASSNAGTGPLSGANVLT
v_call: TRBV21-1

cdr3_aa: SALTYEKLF
v_call: TRBV20-1

cdr3_aa: ASRTQGTGANVLT
v_call: TRBV7-9

cdr3_aa: ASSLGTVEAF
v_call: TRBV7-2

cdr3_aa: ASSRVTGTGGKLF
v_call: TRBV7-6

cdr3_aa: ASRRTGRAREQY
v_call: TRBV21-1

cdr3_aa: ASSPTSGSTDTQY
v_call: TRBV7-6

cdr3_aa: ALASSTDTQY
v_call: TRBV7-9

cdr3_aa: SVGDRTNTEAF
v_call: TRBV29-1

cdr3_aa: ASSLSGREQY
v_call: TRBV27

cdr3_aa: ASSSDSKGRAQY
v_call: TRBV5-5

cdr3_aa: ASSARTGVSYEQY
v_call: TRBV9

cdr3_aa: ASSWRGAGELF
v_call: TRBV27

cdr3_aa: ASSPVGVQETQY
v_call: TRBV11-2

cdr3_aa: ASSLGTFYEQY
v_call: TRBV7-6

cdr3_aa: ASSGGGLRAYGYT
v_call: TRBV7-2

cdr3_aa: SVESPGQYYGYT
v_call: TRBV29-1

cdr3_aa: ASSQDQRTDTQY
v_call: TRBV4-3

cdr3_aa: ATPFTQGYLLGYT
v_call: TRBV19

cdr3_aa: ASGRDPYNSPLH
v_call: TRBV2

cdr3_aa: ASSFSPGQGNAF
v_call: TRBV5-1

cdr3_aa: ASSFSQNTDTQY
v_call: TRBV7-9